Listed below are T cell receptor beta chains from one sample, sequenced in a study of long-term antiretroviral therapy in people with HIV. Generated by immunoSEQ multiplex PCR, the TCRdb table keeps only in-frame clones and is missing some. This table holds over 15,000 clones, over 75% found once. The input for sequencing was unsorted PBMCs, taken 0.1 years before starting antiretroviral therapy. The receptors shown here come from a man aged 18 to 30 with HIV. Each CDR3 is given with its conserved first and last residue. The order of the fields is J gene, D gene, V gene, clone size, CDR3 protein, CDR3 DNA. A D gene is named only where the DNA matches it firmly. Rows give clone size only sometimes, using once, few, many, or a class for an expanded clone.

J gene: TRBJ2-1
D gene: TRBD1
V gene: TRBV28
clone size: -
CDR3 protein: CAITGTGGIYNEQFF
CDR3 DNA: TGTGCCATAACCGGGACAGGGGGCATCTACAATGAGCAGTTCTTC

J gene: TRBJ2-1
D gene: -
V gene: TRBV19
clone size: -
CDR3 protein: CASSIAGYNEQFF
CDR3 DNA: TGTGCCAGTAGTATAGCGGGCTACAATGAGCAGTTCTTC

J gene: TRBJ1-1
D gene: -
V gene: TRBV6-5
clone size: -
CDR3 protein: CASSLPGYRAFF
CDR3 DNA: TGTGCCAGCAGTCTCCCGGGGTATAGAGCTTTCTTT

J gene: TRBJ1-1
D gene: TRBD1
V gene: TRBV10-3
clone size: -
CDR3 protein: CAIRAMATGYTEAFF
CDR3 DNA: TGTGCCATCAGGGCAATGGCGACAGGGTACACTGAAGCTTTCTTT

J gene: TRBJ2-3
D gene: -
V gene: TRBV29-1
clone size: -
CDR3 protein: CSVDGTEDQGTDTQYF
CDR3 DNA: TGCAGCGTAGATGGGACCGAAGACCAGGGCACAGATACGCAGTATTTT

J gene: TRBJ1-1
D gene: TRBD1
V gene: TRBV30
clone size: -
CDR3 protein: CAWRQIPGTGNSNEAFF
CDR3 DNA: TGTGCCTGGAGGCAAATACCCGGGACAGGAAACTCTAATGAAGCTTTCTTT

J gene: TRBJ2-7
D gene: -
V gene: TRBV7-9
clone size: -
CDR3 protein: CASSSVGAYEQYF
CDR3 DNA: TGTGCCAGCAGCTCTGTGGGGGCCTACGAGCAGTACTTC

J gene: TRBJ2-7
D gene: -
V gene: TRBV19
clone size: few
CDR3 protein: CASSIPGAGEQYF
CDR3 DNA: TGTGCCAGTAGTATTCCAGGGGCAGGCGAGCAGTACTTC

J gene: TRBJ2-2
D gene: TRBD2
V gene: TRBV19
clone size: -
CDR3 protein: CASSTLGGGGLAGAGGELFF
CDR3 DNA: TGTGCCAGTAGTACCCTAGGGGGTGGTGGACTAGCGGGAGCCGGCGGGGAGCTGTTTTTT

J gene: TRBJ2-1
D gene: -
V gene: TRBV6-6
clone size: -
CDR3 protein: CSLGGTYSYNEQFF
CDR3 DNA: TGTTCCCTAGGGGGGACATATTCCTACAATGAGCAGTTCTTC

J gene: TRBJ2-2
D gene: -
V gene: TRBV5-4
clone size: few
CDR3 protein: CASSFGTGELFF
CDR3 DNA: TGTGCCAGCAGCTTTGGCACCGGGGAGCTGTTTTTT

J gene: TRBJ2-3
D gene: -
V gene: TRBV11-2
clone size: -
CDR3 protein: CASSTKRIGRNTDTQYF
CDR3 DNA: TGTGCCAGCAGCACCAAGCGGATAGGGAGGAACACAGATACGCAGTATTTT

J gene: TRBJ2-6
D gene: -
V gene: TRBV6-5
clone size: -
CDR3 protein: CASRGSIGANVLTF
CDR3 DNA: TGTGCCAGCCGAGGGTCGATTGGGGCCAACGTCCTGACTTTC

J gene: TRBJ1-5
D gene: -
V gene: TRBV7-9
clone size: few
CDR3 protein: CASSLAGDEPQHF
CDR3 DNA: TGTGCCAGCAGCCTGGCAGGAGATGAGCCCCAGCATTTT

J gene: TRBJ2-2
D gene: -
V gene: TRBV11-3
clone size: -
CDR3 protein: CASSLAGSTGELFF
CDR3 DNA: TGTGCCAGCAGCTTAGCTGGGAGCACCGGGGAGCTGTTTTTT

J gene: TRBJ2-7
D gene: TRBD2
V gene: TRBV5-1
clone size: -
CDR3 protein: CASSLQRSGGYEQYF
CDR3 DNA: TGCGCCAGCAGCTTGCAGAGGTCGGGGGGGTACGAGCAGTACTTC

J gene: TRBJ1-2
D gene: -
V gene: TRBV5-6
clone size: once
CDR3 protein: CASSPAVDNGYGYTF
CDR3 DNA: TGTGCCAGCTCCCCGGCGGTGGATAACGGCTATGGCTACACCTTC

J gene: TRBJ2-7
D gene: TRBD1
V gene: TRBV5-1
clone size: -
CDR3 protein: CASSLENRGEQYF
CDR3 DNA: TGCGCCAGCAGCTTGGAAAACAGGGGGGAGCAGTACTTC

J gene: TRBJ1-1
D gene: -
V gene: TRBV4-3
clone size: -
CDR3 protein: CASSQARVNTEAFF
CDR3 DNA: TGCGCCAGCAGCCAAGCTCGGGTGAACACTGAAGCTTTCTTT

J gene: TRBJ2-6
D gene: -
V gene: TRBV28
clone size: once
CDR3 protein: CASSLVPQGGANVLTF
CDR3 DNA: TGTGCCAGCAGTTTAGTCCCCCAGGGAGGGGCCAACGTCCTGACTTTC

J gene: TRBJ1-4
D gene: -
V gene: TRBV30
clone size: -
CDR3 protein: CAWGQSTNEKLFF
CDR3 DNA: TGTGCCTGGGGACAGTCAACTAATGAAAAACTGTTTTTT

J gene: TRBJ1-4
D gene: -
V gene: TRBV6-5
clone size: -
CDR3 protein: CASSYSEGAANEKLFF
CDR3 DNA: TGTGCCAGCAGTTACTCGGAAGGGGCGGCTAATGAAAAACTGTTTTTT

J gene: TRBJ1-2
D gene: -
V gene: TRBV6-5
clone size: few
CDR3 protein: CASTPSGYGYTF
CDR3 DNA: TGTGCCAGCACTCCGTCCGGCTATGGCTACACCTTC

J gene: TRBJ2-1
D gene: -
V gene: TRBV29-1
clone size: -
CDR3 protein: CSVEGGGGAYEQFF
CDR3 DNA: TGCAGCGTTGAAGGAGGGGGGGGCGCCTATGAGCAGTTCTTC

J gene: TRBJ2-3
D gene: -
V gene: TRBV11-2
clone size: -
CDR3 protein: CASSLDRTSTDTQYF
CDR3 DNA: TGTGCCAGCAGCTTAGATAGGACTAGCACAGATACGCAGTATTTT

J gene: TRBJ2-7
D gene: -
V gene: TRBV7-2
clone size: once
CDR3 protein: CASRPPSNAGEQYF
CDR3 DNA: TGTGCCAGCAGACCGCCTTCCAACGCGGGCGAGCAGTACTTC

J gene: TRBJ2-5
D gene: -
V gene: TRBV7-6
clone size: medium-sized
CDR3 protein: CASSLVSKRQETQYF
CDR3 DNA: TGTGCCAGCAGCTTAGTCAGTAAGCGGCAAGAGACCCAGTACTTC

J gene: TRBJ1-1
D gene: -
V gene: TRBV25-1
clone size: -
CDR3 protein: CASSDRETEAFF
CDR3 DNA: TGTGCCAGCAGTGACCGAGAGACTGAAGCTTTCTTT

J gene: TRBJ2-1
D gene: TRBD2
V gene: TRBV28
clone size: once
CDR3 protein: CASSFPIPGTSGRNEQFF
CDR3 DNA: TGTGCCAGCAGTTTTCCAATTCCCGGGACTAGCGGGAGAAATGAGCAGTTCTTC

J gene: TRBJ2-7
D gene: -
V gene: TRBV4-3
clone size: once
CDR3 protein: CASSQDRTSPHEQYF
CDR3 DNA: TGCGCCAGCAGCCAAGATAGAACTAGCCCCCACGAGCAGTACTTC

J gene: TRBJ1-1
D gene: -
V gene: TRBV20-1
clone size: -
CDR3 protein: CRARGTEAFF
CDR3 DNA: TGCAGGGCCCGGGGCACTGAAGCTTTCTTT

J gene: TRBJ1-6
D gene: TRBD1
V gene: TRBV7-9
clone size: few
CDR3 protein: CASSFWTGNNSPLHF
CDR3 DNA: TGTGCCAGCAGCTTCTGGACAGGGAATAATTCACCCCTCCACTTT

J gene: TRBJ1-3
D gene: -
V gene: TRBV4-1
clone size: few
CDR3 protein: CASSQVMGAGHSGNTIYF
CDR3 DNA: TGCGCCAGCAGCCAAGTGATGGGAGCCGGCCACTCTGGAAACACCATATATTTT

J gene: TRBJ2-3
D gene: -
V gene: TRBV11-3
clone size: -
CDR3 protein: CASSENIATDTQYF
CDR3 DNA: TGTGCCAGCAGCGAGAATATCGCGACAGATACGCAGTATTTT

J gene: TRBJ2-5
D gene: TRBD2
V gene: TRBV4-2
clone size: -
CDR3 protein: CASSQGGLAGAEETQYF
CDR3 DNA: TGTGCCAGCAGCCAAGGGGGGCTAGCGGGAGCAGAAGAGACCCAGTACTTC

J gene: TRBJ1-5
D gene: TRBD1
V gene: TRBV28
clone size: few
CDR3 protein: CASNYQGASNQPQHF
CDR3 DNA: TGTGCCAGCAACTATCAGGGGGCTAGCAATCAGCCCCAGCATTTT

J gene: TRBJ2-2
D gene: TRBD1
V gene: TRBV6-6
clone size: -
CDR3 protein: CASRPGQGAPGELFF
CDR3 DNA: TGTGCCAGCAGACCGGGACAGGGGGCCCCCGGGGAGCTGTTTTTT

J gene: TRBJ1-1
D gene: -
V gene: TRBV4-1
clone size: -
CDR3 protein: CASSQDRELLPPEAFF
CDR3 DNA: TGCGCCAGCAGCCAAGACCGGGAACTATTACCCCCTGAAGCTTTCTTT

J gene: TRBJ1-5
D gene: -
V gene: TRBV27
clone size: -
CDR3 protein: CASSLEGVRGQPQHF
CDR3 DNA: TGTGCCAGCAGTTTAGAGGGGGTCCGCGGGCAGCCCCAGCATTTT

J gene: TRBJ1-1
D gene: -
V gene: TRBV2
clone size: -
CDR3 protein: CASSVRVNTEAFF
CDR3 DNA: TGTGCCAGCAGTGTGAGGGTGAACACTGAAGCTTTCTTT

J gene: TRBJ1-2
D gene: -
V gene: TRBV7-3
clone size: few
CDR3 protein: CASSSSQGYGYTF
CDR3 DNA: TGTGCCAGCAGCTCCTCACAGGGTTATGGCTACACCTTC